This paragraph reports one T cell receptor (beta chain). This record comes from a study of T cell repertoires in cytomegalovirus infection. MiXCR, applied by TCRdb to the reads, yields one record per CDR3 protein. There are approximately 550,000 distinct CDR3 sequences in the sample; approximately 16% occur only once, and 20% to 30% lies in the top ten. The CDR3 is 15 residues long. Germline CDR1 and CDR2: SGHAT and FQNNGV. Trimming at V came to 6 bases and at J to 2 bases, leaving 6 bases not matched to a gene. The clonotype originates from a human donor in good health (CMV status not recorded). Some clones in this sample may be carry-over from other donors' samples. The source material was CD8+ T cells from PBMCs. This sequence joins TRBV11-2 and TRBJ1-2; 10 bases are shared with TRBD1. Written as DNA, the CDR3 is TGTGCCAGCAGAACCGACAGGGGGCTAAACTATGGCTACACCTTC. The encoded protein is CASRTDRGLNYGYTF.